This T cell receptor (beta chain) is from a study of blood T cells in healthy people across ages. Next came a second PCR, run for about 7 to 12 cycles, which used a sample-barcoded 5' primer along with a J-beta primer mix. Each cDNA molecule was tagged by a template-switch adaptor that had 12 random nucleotides. TCRdb itself ran the 5' RACE reads through MiXCR, one entry per CDR3 protein. The table has 720,000 or so distinct CDR3 sequences, roughly two fifths seen once. Trimming took off 2 bases at V and 0 bases at J, with 11 bases between the two ends. In germline, CDR1 is MNHNS, CDR2 SASEGT. CDR3 length: 15 residues. A word on this clonotype: Its antigen is currently unknown.

The study, taken as a whole, reports: A roughly linear fall in TCR beta diversity per million T cells was seen with increasing age. Those diversity estimates obtained from one million T cells were thought to be underestimates.

This sequence joins TRBV6-1 and TRBJ2-7; tentatively, D is TRBD1 (5 bases). The sequencing sample was made of blood. This receptor was taken from an older man in good health. CDR3 amino acids: CASSERQLTSYEQYF. The CDR3 bases are TGTGCCAGCAGTGAACGACAGTTAACCTCCTACGAGCAGTACTTC.